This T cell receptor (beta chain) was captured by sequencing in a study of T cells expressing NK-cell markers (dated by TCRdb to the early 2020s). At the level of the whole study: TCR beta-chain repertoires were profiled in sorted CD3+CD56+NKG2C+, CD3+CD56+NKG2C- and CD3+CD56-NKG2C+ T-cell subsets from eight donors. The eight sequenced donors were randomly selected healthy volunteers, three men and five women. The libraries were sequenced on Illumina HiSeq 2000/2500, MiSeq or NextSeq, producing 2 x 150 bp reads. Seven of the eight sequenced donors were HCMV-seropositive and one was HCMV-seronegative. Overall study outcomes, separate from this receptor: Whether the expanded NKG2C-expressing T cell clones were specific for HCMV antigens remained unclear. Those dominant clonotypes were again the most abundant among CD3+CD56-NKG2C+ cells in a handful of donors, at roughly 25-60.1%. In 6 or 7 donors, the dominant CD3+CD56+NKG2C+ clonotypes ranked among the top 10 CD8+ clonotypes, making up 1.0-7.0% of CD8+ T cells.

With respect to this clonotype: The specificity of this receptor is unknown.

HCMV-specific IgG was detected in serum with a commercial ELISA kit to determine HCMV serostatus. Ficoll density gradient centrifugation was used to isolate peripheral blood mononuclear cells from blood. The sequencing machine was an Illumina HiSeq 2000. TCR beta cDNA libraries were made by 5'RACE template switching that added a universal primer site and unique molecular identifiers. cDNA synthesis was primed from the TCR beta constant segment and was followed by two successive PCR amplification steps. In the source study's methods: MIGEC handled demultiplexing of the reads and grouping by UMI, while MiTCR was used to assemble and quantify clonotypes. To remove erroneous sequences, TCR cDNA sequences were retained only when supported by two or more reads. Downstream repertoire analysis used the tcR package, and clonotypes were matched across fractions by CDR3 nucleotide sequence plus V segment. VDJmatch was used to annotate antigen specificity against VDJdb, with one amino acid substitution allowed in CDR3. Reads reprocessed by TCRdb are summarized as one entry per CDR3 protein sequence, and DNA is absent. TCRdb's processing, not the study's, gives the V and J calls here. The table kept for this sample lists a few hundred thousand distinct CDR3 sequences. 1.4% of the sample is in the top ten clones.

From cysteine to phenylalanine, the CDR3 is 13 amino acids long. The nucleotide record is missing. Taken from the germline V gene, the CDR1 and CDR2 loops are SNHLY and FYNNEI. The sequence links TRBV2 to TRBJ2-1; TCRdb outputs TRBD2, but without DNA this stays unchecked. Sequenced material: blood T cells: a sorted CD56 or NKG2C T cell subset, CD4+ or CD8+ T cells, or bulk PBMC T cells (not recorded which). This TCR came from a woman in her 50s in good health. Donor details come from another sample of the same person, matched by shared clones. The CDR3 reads CASSGASGTGQFF.